Listed below are T cell receptor beta chains from one sample, sequenced in a study of response to subunit inactivated influenza vaccine. Via MiXCR, TCRdb re-called the RT-PCR reads, giving one row per CDR3 protein. The sample contains hundreds of thousands of distinct CDR3 sequences, approximately 11% of which appear only once. This specimen was PBMCs from blood, taken about 40 days after vaccination. These receptors were taken from a middle-aged man who received an inactivated influenza vaccine. Each CDR3 is given with its conserved first and last residue. D genes are given only for firm matches. Where a row states a size, it is once, few, many or the class of an expanded clone; other rows omit it.

J gene	V gene	D gene	clone size	CDR3 DNA	CDR3 protein
TRBJ1-2	TRBV4-3	.	.	TGCGCCAGCAGCCAAGGTGCAGCCCAATTAGCGTACGGCTACACCTTC	CASSQGAAQLAYGYTF
TRBJ2-1	TRBV15	TRBD2	.	TGTGCCACCAGCAAGACTAGCGGGGGGAATGAGCAGTTCTTC	CATSKTSGGNEQFF
TRBJ2-5	TRBV29-1	TRBD1	few	TGCAGCGTGGCTAGAAGACAGGGGGGGGAGACCCAGTACTTC	CSVARRQGGETQYF
TRBJ2-3	TRBV4-3	TRBD2	.	TGCGCCAGCAGCGTCCTAGCGGGAAGCGGGAATACGCAGTATTTT	CASSVLAGSGNTQYF
TRBJ2-5	TRBV20-1	TRBD1	.	TGCAGTGCTAGAGATCTCGGACAGGCTAGGGGGACCCAGTACTTC	CSARDLGQARGTQYF
TRBJ1-1	TRBV21-1	.	.	TGTGCCAGCAGCAAATGGTGGCCGAACACTGAAGCTTTCTTT	CASSKWWPNTEAFF
TRBJ2-1	TRBV7-3	TRBD2	.	TGTGCCAGCAGCTCCCCCGGGACTAGCAATGAGCAGTTCTTC	CASSSPGTSNEQFF
TRBJ2-1	TRBV30	.	.	TGTGCCTGGAGTGTACCCGGGCTAGCGCTTTACAATGAGCAGTTCTTC	CAWSVPGLALYNEQFF
TRBJ2-7	TRBV6-5	.	many	TGTGCCAGCAGTTCTCCGCAGGGGTACGAGCAGTACTTC	CASSSPQGYEQYF
TRBJ2-1	TRBV20-1	.	.	TGCAGTGCTAGAGGGACGCTAGCTCATTACAATGAGCAGTTCTTC	CSARGTLAHYNEQFF
TRBJ2-5	TRBV15	.	.	TGTGCCACCAGCAGAAATGAGGAGACCCAGTACTTC	CATSRNEETQYF
TRBJ2-7	TRBV24-1	.	many	TGTGCCACCAGTGATCCCCAGGAATACGAGCAGTACTTC	CATSDPQEYEQYF
TRBJ1-5	TRBV7-9	.	many	TGTGCCAGCAGCCCCCAGGGGCGTCAGCCCCAGCATTTT	CASSPQGRQPQHF
TRBJ2-5	TRBV29-1	.	.	TGCAGCGTTGAAGATACAGGTGTCGAAGAGACCCAGTACTTC	CSVEDTGVEETQYF
TRBJ2-7	TRBV15	TRBD1	once	TGTGCCACCAGCAGAGCCCCCGGGACAGGGGCCTACGAGCAGTACTTC	CATSRAPGTGAYEQYF
TRBJ2-1	TRBV14	TRBD2	.	TGTGCCAGCAGCCAATCTGCCCCGGGAGGCGAGCAGTTCTTC	CASSQSAPGGEQFF
TRBJ1-5	TRBV9	.	few	TGTGCCAGCAGCGTAGAGGACGGTAGCAATCAGCCCCAGCATTTT	CASSVEDGSNQPQHF
TRBJ2-7	TRBV6-1	.	few	TGTGCCAGCAGTCCTATAGACAGATCCTACGAGCAGTACTTC	CASSPIDRSYEQYF
TRBJ1-4	TRBV27	.	few	TGTGCCAGCGGGGGCGACAGCACTAATGAAAAACTGTTTTTT	CASGGDSTNEKLFF
TRBJ2-5	TRBV10-3	TRBD1	many	TGTGCCATCAGTGAGGCCGATCGAGACAGGGCCCAAGAGACCCAGTACTTC	CAISEADRDRAQETQYF
TRBJ1-3	TRBV5-5	.	.	TGTGCCAGCAGCTTGGACAGTGCCTCTGGAAACACCATATATTTT	CASSLDSASGNTIYF
TRBJ2-5	TRBV15	.	few	TGTGCCACCAGTACAAACAGGGACCAAGAGACCCAGTACTTC	CATSTNRDQETQYF
TRBJ2-1	TRBV12-3/TRBV12-4	TRBD1	many	TGTGCCAGCAGTCCCGACGGACAGGGCGCCTACAATGAGCAGTTCTTC	CASSPDGQGAYNEQFF
TRBJ2-5	TRBV6-1	TRBD1	many	TGTGCCAGCAGTCCTCCGGGACAGGAGCAAGAGACCCAGTACTTC	CASSPPGQEQETQYF
TRBJ2-1	TRBV4-3	TRBD2	.	TGCGCCAGCAGCCACCGGATCCCGGGACTAGCGGGAGACAATGAGCAGTTCTTC	CASSHRIPGLAGDNEQFF
TRBJ1-2	TRBV2	.	many	TGTGCCAGCAGTGGGGAATATGGCTACACCTTC	CASSGEYGYTF
TRBJ2-5	TRBV12-3/TRBV12-4	TRBD1	many	TGTGCCAGCAGTCAGACAGGGCAAGAGACCCAGTACTTC	CASSQTGQETQYF
TRBJ2-1	TRBV20-1	TRBD1	.	TGCAGTGCTAGAGTTGCCGGGACAGACCACAATGAGCAGTTCTTC	CSARVAGTDHNEQFF
TRBJ2-4	TRBV7-9	.	few	TGTGCCAGCAGCTTTGACACTCTAGCCAAAAACATTCAGTACTTC	CASSFDTLAKNIQYF
TRBJ2-7	TRBV28	.	.	TGTGCCAGCAACCTGCCCGGGATTTTGTACGAGCAGTACTTC	CASNLPGILYEQYF
TRBJ2-1	TRBV12-3/TRBV12-4	TRBD2	few	TGTGCCAGCAGACCGCCTCTAGCGGGGGCATACAATGAGCAGTTCTTC	CASRPPLAGAYNEQFF
TRBJ2-5	TRBV9	TRBD2	.	TGTGCCAGCGGGACTAGCGGCGTCCAAGAGACCCAGTACTTC	CASGTSGVQETQYF
TRBJ2-4	TRBV7-2	.	.	TGTGCCAGCAGCTTAGACAGGCAAATTCAGTACTTC	CASSLDRQIQYF
TRBJ2-1	TRBV5-1	TRBD2	few	TGCGCCAGCAGCGGACTAGCGGGAGGAGGAGAGCAGTTCTTC	CASSGLAGGGEQFF
TRBJ2-1	TRBV18	TRBD1	few	TGTGCCAGCTCACCGGCAGGGGGATACAATGAGCAGTTCTTC	CASSPAGGYNEQFF
TRBJ2-3	TRBV29-1	.	few	TGCAGCGCGGGGCGTCAAGAGATAAATTTT	CSAGRQEINF
TRBJ2-5	TRBV7-9	TRBD1	few	TGTGCCAGCAGCTTAATTGACAGGGGGCGAGAGACCCAGTACTTC	CASSLIDRGRETQYF
TRBJ2-1	TRBV12-3/TRBV12-4	.	.	TGTGCCAGCAGTCCCGGAAGGAGGGAGCAGTTCTTC	CASSPGRREQFF
TRBJ1-5	TRBV6-2/TRBV6-3	.	many	TGTGCCAGCAGGGAGGGCAATCAGCCCCAGCATTTT	CASREGNQPQHF
TRBJ2-7	TRBV6-1	TRBD2	.	TGTGCCAGCTCCCGGGTTAGCGGGGGGTACGAGCAGTACTTC	CASSRVSGGYEQYF
TRBJ1-1	TRBV4-3	.	.	TGCGCCAGCAGCCAAGTCGCTTTGGCAGGTGGAAAGGGACACACTGAAGCTTTCTTT	CASSQVALAGGKGHTEAFF
TRBJ2-1	TRBV7-2	.	.	TGTGCCAGCAGCGCGGCGGCATACAATGAGCAGTTCTTC	CASSAAAYNEQFF
TRBJ2-7	TRBV20-1	.	.	TGCAGTGCTAGTCGGCAGGGAATGGGCGAGCAGTACTTC	CSASRQGMGEQYF
TRBJ2-6	TRBV6-2/TRBV6-3	.	.	TGTGCCAGCAGTTACTTCGCAGCGTTCTCTGGGGCCAACGTCCTGACTTTC	CASSYFAAFSGANVLTF
TRBJ2-7	TRBV2	.	.	TGTGCCAGCAGGAGGGGCAGTACTCTGAGCTCCTACGAGCAGTACTTC	CASRRGSTLSSYEQYF
TRBJ1-3	TRBV5-6	TRBD1	few	TGTGCCAGCAGTCCGACAGGGGGCACTGGAAACACCATATATTTT	CASSPTGGTGNTIYF
TRBJ2-1	TRBV19	.	.	TGTGCCAGTAGTATTGGGCCGAGCAATGAGCAGTTCTTC	CASSIGPSNEQFF
TRBJ2-1	TRBV7-6	.	many	TGTGCCAGCAGCCTAGAATTAGTTTCGACCTACAATGAGCAGTTCTTC	CASSLELVSTYNEQFF
TRBJ1-2	TRBV27	TRBD1	many	TGTGCCAGCAGTTTCCGGGGGCAGGGGGCTACTAACTATGGCTACACCTTC	CASSFRGQGATNYGYTF
TRBJ2-7	TRBV6-2/TRBV6-3	TRBD1	few	TGTGCCAGCAGTTACCTACAAGGACAGGGATCGGACGAGCAGTACTTC	CASSYLQGQGSDEQYF
TRBJ1-4	TRBV4-1	.	.	TGCGCCAGCAGCCCAAGACAGCTTGGGTCGAACGAAAAACTGTTTTTT	CASSPRQLGSNEKLFF
TRBJ2-5	TRBV12-3/TRBV12-4	.	few	TGTGCCAGCAGTCCGTTTTTGGGGCAGCAAGAGACCCAGTACTTC	CASSPFLGQQETQYF
TRBJ2-7	TRBV29-1	TRBD1	few	TGCAGCGTGAGGGGGTCCGGGACAGGGGGTCCCGAGCAGTACTTC	CSVRGSGTGGPEQYF
TRBJ1-5	TRBV27	.	few	TGTGCCAGCAGTTTATGGCCGGGAGGCCAGCCCCAGCATTTT	CASSLWPGGQPQHF
TRBJ1-6	TRBV28	.	.	TGTGCCAGCAGCCAGGGCCGATCACCCCTCCACTTT	CASSQGRSPLHF
TRBJ2-3	TRBV10-3	.	.	TGTGCCATCAGTGACAGGGGTGCAGATACGCAGTATTTT	CAISDRGADTQYF
TRBJ2-1	TRBV6-4	.	.	TGTGCCAGCAGTGTGTGGGGGGGCGACAATGAGCAGTTCTTC	CASSVWGGDNEQFF
TRBJ2-6	TRBV10-3	.	few	TGTGCCATCAGTGTCGAGCCCCGAACCTCTGGGGCCAACGTCCTGACTTTC	CAISVEPRTSGANVLTF
TRBJ2-2	TRBV20-1	.	few	TGCAGTGCTACCAGGGGAGCCGGGGAGCTGTTTTTT	CSATRGAGELFF
TRBJ2-2	TRBV5-1	.	many	TGCGCCAGCAGGTTTGGGAACACCGGGGAGCTGTTTTTT	CASRFGNTGELFF